The TCR beta chain under discussion was sequenced for a study of T cell responses to AZD1222 COVID-19 vaccine. Study observations and caveats: At study baseline, merely roughly 6 AZD1222 recipients were seropositive. Spike-specific TCR repertoires showed rising breadth and depth after two AZD1222 doses. Donor demographics were predominantly white British with a female majority; clonal diversity may be underestimated. Repertoire samples came only from after the peak T cell response.

This clone was observed a single time. Its specificity is unknown. This CDR3 has 14 amino acids. Trimming cost V 4 bases and J 2 bases; bases outside gene matches: 3. Germline values: CDR1 SGHRS, CDR2 YFSETQ. TCRdb keeps only in-frame clones here, not all; method: immunoSEQ multiplex PCR. The data contain some 150,000 clones, over 75% of them singletons. This TCR derives from an adult who received the AZD1222 COVID-19 vaccine. Sequences were derived from peripheral blood, sampled 28 days after the second AZD1222 dose. This rearrangement joins TRBV5-1 to TRBJ1-5; 7 nucleotides agree with TRBD1. The CDR3 sequence is CASSDGQGNQPQHF. CDR3 sequence (DNA): TGCGCCAGCAGCGACGGACAGGGCAATCAGCCCCAGCATTTT.